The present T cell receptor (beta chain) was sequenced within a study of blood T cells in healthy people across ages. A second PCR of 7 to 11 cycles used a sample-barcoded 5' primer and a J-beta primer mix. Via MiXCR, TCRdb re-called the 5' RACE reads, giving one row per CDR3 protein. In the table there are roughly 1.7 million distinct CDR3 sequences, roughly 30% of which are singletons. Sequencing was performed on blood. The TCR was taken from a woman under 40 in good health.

The CDR3 spells CASSSLAGNQPQHF. CDR3 sequence (DNA): TGTGCCAGCAGTTCACTCGCGGGCAATCAGCCCCAGCATTTT. V gene TRBV12-3 or TRBV12-4 combines with J gene TRBJ1-5; D is uncertain. The CDR3 contains 14 residues. V dropped 4 bases and J dropped 2 bases, with 9 bases sitting between them.